The TCR beta chain under discussion was sequenced for a study of OX40 agonist ivuxolimab in advanced cancers. In the study overall: Patients undergoing dose escalation presented with hepatocellular carcinoma, melanoma, renal cell or head and neck cancer. Study findings and constraints: Among the nonresponders, some also had low normalized T-cell clonal expansion.

As concerns this clone: What it recognizes is unknown.

Autoimmune disease history or systemic immunosuppression disqualified patients. CDR1 is MNHNS, CDR2 SASEGT, per germline. The CDR3 contains 17 residues. Trimming left V 1 base short and J 4 bases short, with 17 bases between. TCRdb keeps only in-frame clones here, not all; method: immunoSEQ multiplex PCR. The profile shows approximately 50,000 clones, around 85% of them singletons. Sequenced material: CD4+ or CD8+ T cells sorted from blood, taken in a trial of the OX40 agonist ivuxolimab. This chain connects TRBV6-1 to TRBJ1-5, with a weak D call TRBD1 (5 bases). This receptor was identified in an adult with an advanced solid tumor such as melanoma, head and neck, liver or kidney cancer. CDR3 DNA sequence: TGTGCCAGCAGTGAAGAACGTGGGGTCCGGGGGAATCAGCCCCAGCATTTT. Translation: CASSEERGVRGNQPQHF.